This record concerns one T cell receptor (beta chain) sequence. This clone came up once. It has no known antigen specificity. The record has no base qualities; no much larger clone is one base away. V is cut by 5 bases and J by 6 bases, and the space between the germline ends is 5 bases. The CDR3 contains 12 residues, cysteine and phenylalanine counted. Of the read, only the CDR3 DNA is kept; its 36 bases are in frame from base 1. CDR1 and CDR2 (LNHDA, SQIVND) derive from the germline V gene (reference sequence). The cohort was made up of approximately 670 healthy bone marrow donors. Cohort members were all nominally healthy when sampled, although unrecorded immune exposures were likely present. The donor tested CMV seronegative, placing the donor among the 350 to 400 seronegative members of the cohort. Every donor gave a peripheral blood sample, and the peripheral blood mononuclear cells from that sample were used for TCR beta sequencing. The Qiagen DNeasy Blood Extraction Kit was used to extract genomic DNA from the blood cell samples.

This sample was included in a study of cytomegalovirus exposure and HLA in healthy donors (dated by TCRdb to 2015 to 2018). Notes on the research overall: According to an earlier analysis of 587 of the donors, 150 million to 200 million T cells yielded over 90 million unique TCR beta sequences and approximately 300 Gb of sequence data. Five DR-DQ haplotypes were handled as single units for association and clustering, since linkage in the cohort was strong. Typing coverage varied by locus: about 629-630 donors for A, B, C, DRB1 and DQB1; approximately 500 for DQA1; about 570 for DPA1; 450 to 480 for DPB1. A later analysis re-analyzed previously published TCR beta repertoires from 600 to 850 donors and added high-resolution HLA genotyping to study TCR occurrence patterns. In a later genetic analysis, genome-wide SNP genotypes for about three fifths of the 666 donors were used, and that subset was treated as a discovery cohort. Rather than drawing on any new phenotypic data, the later analysis identified candidate immune exposures from TCR beta sequences and the way those sequences occurred across donors. The aim of the study was to test whether cataloging public T cell receptors could identify signatures of past pathogen exposure. Besides the first cohort of hundreds of subjects, a separate validation cohort made up of around 120 different subjects was used. To decide whether each TCR beta V gene segment behaved as functional or pseudogenic, an earlier analysis of 587 of the donors relied on high-throughput TCR beta sequencing. Donor age, sex, ethnicity and CMV serostatus were compiled alongside the repertoire data. An early release that covered fewer than 800 HLA-typed donors contained approximately 300 gigabases of sequencing data and tens of millions of unique TCR sequences. Of the 350 to 450 genotyped donors, around 81% fell in the genetic ancestry cluster associated with self-reported Caucasian donors. Class I and class II HLA loci were covered by the typing at four-digit resolution. On average, roughly 250,000 unique TCR beta nucleotide sequences were sequenced per donor among fewer than 500 genotyped donors of the cohort, with around 19% of those sequences being non-productive. The T cell repertoires of some 700 subjects were profiled by immunosequencing and related to cytomegalovirus serostatus. To predict cytomegalovirus infection status, the study combined high-throughput TCR immunosequencing, statistical association of individual TCRs with disease status, and machine learning. All discovery cohort repertoires had been generated on a single sequencing platform. Study-wide conclusions, independent of this receptor: According to a later genetic analysis, donors in an Asian-associated ancestry cluster had fewer N-insertions in productive TCRs than the roughly 660-donor mean. In a later analysis, HLA-associated TCR beta chains showed more clonal expansion and lower generation probabilities than non-associated chains that were equally common. Correlated functional status among segregating V segments might be attributable to linkage disequilibrium, but an unknown experimental factor could not be ruled out. At a false discovery rate of 0.05, a later analysis linked 15,000 to 20,000 TCR beta sequences to specific HLA alleles. The earlier analysis of about 600 of the donors excluded around 17 rarely observed V segments, including chromosome 9 orphons, because counts were too low. In a later genetic analysis, a missense DCLRE1C variant was associated with V-gene and J-gene trimming of TCR beta chains, and the association was replicated in an independent cohort. Because HLA typing was missing for some donors at each locus, association tests included only the typed subset. Broadly in line with IMGT annotations, most TCR beta V segments showed up in productive rearrangements about 87% or about 30% of the time in an earlier analysis of roughly 590 of the donors. In vitro tests confirmed that a few of the cytomegalovirus-associated TCR beta chains recognize cytomegalovirus antigens. A later analysis found that TCR association rates varied across HLA loci, with DRB1 alleles showing the most associated TCRs and HLA-C alleles the fewest. While some public TCRs were present in many individuals, most TCR sequences turned up only very rarely across donors. A cluster of highly shared sequence variants was judged likely to be a technical artifact of the sequencing pipeline. Cytomegalovirus status was reported to be diagnosed by the classifier with high specificity and sensitivity in both the original and validation cohorts. Some IMGT-functional V segments, including TRBV6-2 and TRBV6-3, could not be told apart with the 87-base-pair reads, so those segments were excluded. A further reported finding was that TCR beta sequences accurately predicted the HLA-A and HLA-B alleles for most subjects in the first cohort. This cohort had only TCR beta chains sequenced, and the lack of alpha or paired-chain data limited which features could be detected. In the study, roughly 160 TCR beta chains were listed as associated with cytomegalovirus. It was suggested by the authors that the approach could potentially be generalized to other disease states and immunological phenotypes. In a later analysis, most CMV-associated TCR beta chains were found to appear HLA-restricted, with HLA associations seemingly driven largely by CMV exposure. Strong co-occurrence of HLA alleles, especially DR and DQ, made assigning TCR associations to individual alleles difficult. CMV serostatus was the only immune exposure information available for the cohort. A later analysis reported that several top co-occurrence clusters appeared linked to parvovirus B19, influenza, CMV and Epstein-Barr virus. Roughly uniform sequencing depth across donors was assumed in presence/absence analyses, although this assumption may not hold.

The receptor library was made with the immunoSEQ multiplex PCR assay. For the multiplex PCR, a mixture combining 60 forward primers for TCR Vbeta segments and 13 reverse primers for TCR Jbeta segments was used. The CDR3 region of rearranged TCR beta genes was amplified from genomic DNA by a multiplex PCR assay. On the Illumina HiSeq System, the amplified TCR beta libraries were sequenced as 87-base-pair reads. The original pipeline was this. In a later analysis, 80 million or so unique TCR beta chains were counted across the roughly 610 repertoires, and around 10 million of these chains were shared by at least two donors. A nearest-neighbor algorithm error-corrected the raw reads and collapsed the reads into unique sequences, merging closely related sequences to remove PCR and sequencing errors. CDR3 sequences were aligned to IMGT reference sequences to assign V, D and J gene segments. For a sequence to be retained, a match of at least six nucleotides to both a V gene segment and a J gene segment was required. Rearrangements were called productive when the CDR3 lacked stop codons and stayed in frame with V and J; all others were non-productive. Following IMGT convention, CDR3 was defined as the stretch from the second conserved V-encoded cysteine to the conserved J-encoded phenylalanine. The earlier analysis of some 540 of the donors excluded any sequence lacking an unambiguous match to a single V gene segment. In an earlier analysis of 450 to 700 of the donors, V segments were called functional above 56.7% productive rearrangements and were called segregating when the between-donor standard deviation exceeded 5%. To diagnose cytomegalovirus status from the catalog of TCR beta chain sequences, a statistical classification framework was built. A later analysis assigned V and J genes by comparing TCR nucleotide sequences with IMGT/GENE-DB human TR gene sequences. Using the TCRdist pipeline, a later analysis assigned CDR3 sequences along with most-parsimonious VDJ recombination scenarios. A later analysis defined each TCR beta chain by its CDR3 amino acid sequence plus V-gene family, and excluded reads lacking a unique V-gene family. To address suspected cross-contamination and a sequencing artifact, a later analysis removed roughly 580 highly shared, low-generation-probability nucleotide sequences. In a later analysis, a clonal expansion index was calculated for each public chain from normalized within-repertoire ranks of inferred template counts. In a later analysis, generation probabilities were computed with a VDJ recombination model fitted to out-of-frame rearrangements, and the resulting probabilities were checked against IGoR. In a later analysis, hypergeometric tests were used to score TCR-TCR, TCR-HLA and TCR-CMV co-occurrence, with a repertoire-size bias correction applied to TCR pairs. In a later analysis, false discovery rates were estimated by permuting HLA or CMV assignments 20 times. In a later analysis, co-occurring TCRs were grouped using DBSCAN, and TCRdist sequence similarity was added for clustering within HLA-allele-positive subsets. Co-occurrence clustering excluded repertoires with fewer than 30,000 or more than 120,000 public chains, plus five with anomalous nucleotide sharing. The table comes from immuneACCESS by way of TCRdb, which keeps in-frame sequences with V and J called. Part of the clones is missing from these tables; in studies checked, under half for an unresolved V gene and the rest for unknown reasons. From that table come the V and J calls and clone size; the DNA was used to work out D and trimming. A total of around 130,000 clones appear in this sample, around 72% of them only once. Clones ranked in the top ten supply around 1.9% of the sample.

The sequence joins TRBV19 to TRBJ1-6; the D gene identity is not certain. Sample: PBMCs. This TCR was recovered from a woman aged 40 to 50 in good health and CMV-seronegative. The CDR3 region reads CASSSVNSPLHF. Here is the DNA: TGTGCCAGTAGTTCAGTTAATTCACCCCTCCACTTT.